This is a list of T cell receptor beta chains from one sample in a study of molecular identifiers for immune sequencing clone quantification. TCRdb processed the PCR reads anew with MiXCR; each CDR3 protein has one entry. Counted here are more than 300,000 distinct CDR3 sequences, about 21% occurring once; the ten biggest clones make up over 0.7%. The specimen was naive CD8+ T cells from blood, with Jurkat cell RNA spiked in. These receptors all come from a human donor in good health. Some libraries in this study had Jurkat cell RNA spiked in. Both conserved end residues are part of each CDR3. D genes are given only for firm matches. Some rows mark clone size as missing; the rest say once, few, many or name a class of expanded clone.

cdr3_nt cdr3_aa j_call clone_size d_call v_call
TGCAGTGCTCAAGAAGGAGGGGACCATCAGCCCCAGCATTTT CSAQEGGDHQPQHF TRBJ1-5 few . TRBV20-1
TGTGCCAGCAGGGAAATAGCGGGGGTAAAAGAGACCCAGTACTTC CASREIAGVKETQYF TRBJ2-5 . TRBD2 TRBV2
TGTGCCAGCAGTTTTGGGGGGGGGGGGTTCACAGATACGCAGTATTTT CASSFGGGGFTDTQYF TRBJ2-3 . TRBD2 TRBV27
TGTGCCATCAGTGCCTTTTCGAGCACCTACGAGCAGTACTTC CAISAFSSTYEQYF TRBJ2-7 . . TRBV10-3
TGTGCCAGCAGCCAAGATGGAGCTCCCTATGGGGCTTTCTTT CASSQDGAPYGAFF TRBJ1-1 many . TRBV14
TGTGCCAGCAGTATAAACAATCTCGGGACAGGGGCCCACGAGCAGTACTTC CASSINNLGTGAHEQYF TRBJ2-7 . TRBD1 TRBV6-5
TGTGCCAGCAGCCAAACAGGGGGCAATGAAAAACTGTTTTTT CASSQTGGNEKLFF TRBJ1-4 . TRBD1 TRBV13
TGTGCCAGCAGCTTAGCCGGAGGTCAGCCCCAGCATTTT CASSLAGGQPQHF TRBJ1-5 many . TRBV12-3/TRBV12-4
TGTGCCAGCAGTGGCTTGAGGGGATTCGGTGAAAAACTGTTTTTT CASSGLRGFGEKLFF TRBJ1-4 few . TRBV25-1
TGTGCCTGGACCCTCGGGATGGTGCACACAGATACGCAGTATTTT CAWTLGMVHTDTQYF TRBJ2-3 many . TRBV30
TGTGCCAGCACCCCGACTTCAGGGGGCTGGACCGGGGAGCTGTTTTTT CASTPTSGGWTGELFF TRBJ2-2 many TRBD1 TRBV7-2
TGCGGCAGCAGCCAAGTTTACGGGGGGGTAAGCGAGCAGTACTTC CGSSQVYGGVSEQYF TRBJ2-7 few TRBD2 TRBV4-3
TGTGCCAGCAGTCCTCTAGACAGGGGCGTAGTAGGAGATACGCAGTATTTT CASSPLDRGVVGDTQYF TRBJ2-3 many TRBD1 TRBV7-9
TGTGCCAGCAGCCGTGGCGGACCCACCGGGGAGCTGTTTTTT CASSRGGPTGELFF TRBJ2-2 . . TRBV14
TGTGCCAGCAGCAACGGGACAGGGGGCGGCGGGGAGCTGTTTTTT CASSNGTGGGGELFF TRBJ2-2 many TRBD1 TRBV13
TGTGCCTGGAGCATACTTAGAGCAGATACGCAGTATTTT CAWSILRADTQYF TRBJ2-3 few . TRBV30
TGTGCCAGCAGTCTATCCTGGGCAGATACGCAGTATTTT CASSLSWADTQYF TRBJ2-3 many . TRBV13
TGTGCCAGCAGTTTATTAGGGTCAGGCACTGAAGCTTTCTTT CASSLLGSGTEAFF TRBJ1-1 many . TRBV27
TGTGCCAGCAGCCCGGGGATCGGCCAAGAGACCCAGTACTTC CASSPGIGQETQYF TRBJ2-5 few . TRBV7-9
TGCGCCAGCAGCCCCGGGACAGGGGTTCACGAGCAGTACTTC CASSPGTGVHEQYF TRBJ2-7 many TRBD1 TRBV5-1
TGTGCCAGCAGCTTGGACATCTTTAACTATGGCTACACCTTC CASSLDIFNYGYTF TRBJ1-2 many . TRBV5-6
TGTGCCAGCAGCCCCTACGGGAGGCCAGAGAACACTGAAGCTTTCTTT CASSPYGRPENTEAFF TRBJ1-1 many . TRBV14
TGTGCCAGCAGCCACGGAGGCCAAGAGACCCAGTACTTC CASSHGGQETQYF TRBJ2-5 few . TRBV13
TGCAGTGCTAGAGGAGCGGGAGTCGGGGATACGCAGTATTTT CSARGAGVGDTQYF TRBJ2-3 many TRBD2 TRBV20-1
TGTGCCAGCAGCTTAGGTGGCGGACCTCCCACGGATACGCAGTATTTT CASSLGGGPPTDTQYF TRBJ2-3 many . TRBV7-2
TGCGCCAGCCCGACAGACCCTGCGGGGGCTGACGGGACAGATACGCAGTATTTT CASPTDPAGADGTDTQYF TRBJ2-3 . . TRBV10-1
TGTGCCAGCAGTTCAACCGGGACAGCGAGTGTGCAGTACTTC CASSSTGTASVQYF TRBJ2-7 . TRBD1 TRBV7-9
TGCAGTGCTAGCGAGCAGGGACAGGGGGTAGTTCAGCCCCAGCATTTT CSASEQGQGVVQPQHF TRBJ1-5 many TRBD1 TRBV20-1
TGCAGCGGCCGGACTAGCGGGGCTTCCTACAATGAGCAGTTCTTC CSGRTSGASYNEQFF TRBJ2-1 few TRBD2 TRBV29-1
TGTGCCAGCAGCCAACTTGGATTGATTGAGAATGAGCAGTTCTTC CASSQLGLIENEQFF TRBJ2-1 many . TRBV7-6